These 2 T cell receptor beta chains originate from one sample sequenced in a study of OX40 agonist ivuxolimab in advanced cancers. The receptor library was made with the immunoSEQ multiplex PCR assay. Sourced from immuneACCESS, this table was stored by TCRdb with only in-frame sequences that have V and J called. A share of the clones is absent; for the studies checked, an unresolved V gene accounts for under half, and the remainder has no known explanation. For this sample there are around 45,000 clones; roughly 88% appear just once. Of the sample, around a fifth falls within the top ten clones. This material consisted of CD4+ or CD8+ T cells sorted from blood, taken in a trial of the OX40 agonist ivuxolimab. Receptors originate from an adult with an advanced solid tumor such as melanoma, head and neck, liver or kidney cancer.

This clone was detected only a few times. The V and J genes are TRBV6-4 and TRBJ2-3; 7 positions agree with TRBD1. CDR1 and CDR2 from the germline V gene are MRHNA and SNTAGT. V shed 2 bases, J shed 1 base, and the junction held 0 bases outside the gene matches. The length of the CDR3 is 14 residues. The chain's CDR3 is CASSDGTGTDTQYF. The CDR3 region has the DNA TGTGCCAGCAGTGACGGGACAGGCACAGATACGCAGTATTTT.

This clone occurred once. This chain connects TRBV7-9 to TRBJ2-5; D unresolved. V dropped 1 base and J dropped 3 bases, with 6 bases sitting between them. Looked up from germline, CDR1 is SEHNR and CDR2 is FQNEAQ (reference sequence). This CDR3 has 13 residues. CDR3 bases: TGTGCCAGCAGCTTAGAAATGGAAGAGACCCAGTACTTC. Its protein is CASSLEMEETQYF.